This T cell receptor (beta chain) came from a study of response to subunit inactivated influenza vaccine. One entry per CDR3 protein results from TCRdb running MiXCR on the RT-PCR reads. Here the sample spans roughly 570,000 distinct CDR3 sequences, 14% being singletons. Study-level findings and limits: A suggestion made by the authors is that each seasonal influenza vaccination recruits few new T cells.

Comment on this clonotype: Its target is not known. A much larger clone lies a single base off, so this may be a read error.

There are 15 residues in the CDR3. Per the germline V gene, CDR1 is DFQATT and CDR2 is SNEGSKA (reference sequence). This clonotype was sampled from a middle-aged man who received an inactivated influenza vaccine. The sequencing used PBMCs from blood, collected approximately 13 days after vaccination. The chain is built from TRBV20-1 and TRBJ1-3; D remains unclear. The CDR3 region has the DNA TGCAGTGCCGGAACGGGGAGTCCCCCTGGAACCACCATATATTTT. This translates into CSAGTGSPPGTTIYF.